Many counts were recorded for the clone carrying this T cell receptor (beta chain). These data belong to a study of T cells in Graves' hyperthyroidism and ophthalmopathy. The CDR3 regions of TCR beta were amplified from RNA transcripts. An initial round of RT-PCR targeting the TCR CDR3 relied on the HTBI primer set. TCRdb processed the multiplex PCR reads anew with MiXCR; each CDR3 protein has one entry. Of under 650,000 distinct CDR3 sequences listed, around 15% are singletons. Stable disease denoted Graves' hyperthyroidism without ophthalmopathy progression within 18 months. Cells are PBMCs isolated from approximately 9.2 ml of fresh blood. The clonotype originates from a woman between 25 and 40 years old with Graves' hyperthyroidism. The sequenced material came from blood.

CDR3 bases: TGCAGTGCTAGAGACCCCAACACCCCCTACGAGCAGTACTTC. This codes for CSARDPNTPYEQYF. The chain links TRBV20-1 to TRBJ2-7; D unresolved. Germline CDR1 is DFQATT and CDR2 is SNEGSKA (reference sequence). Trimming took 0 bases from V and 2 from J, leaving 11 bases between them. CDR3 length: 14 residues.